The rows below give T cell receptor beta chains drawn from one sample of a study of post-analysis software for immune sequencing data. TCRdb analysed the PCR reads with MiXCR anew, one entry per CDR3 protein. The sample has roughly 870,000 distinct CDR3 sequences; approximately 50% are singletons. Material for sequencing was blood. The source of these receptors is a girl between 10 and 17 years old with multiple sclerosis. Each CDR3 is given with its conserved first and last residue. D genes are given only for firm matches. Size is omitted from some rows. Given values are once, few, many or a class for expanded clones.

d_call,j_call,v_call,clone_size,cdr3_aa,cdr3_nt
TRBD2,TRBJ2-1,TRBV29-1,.,CSVEGVRDYPYNEQFF,TGCAGCGTTGAAGGGGTTAGGGACTACCCCTACAATGAGCAGTTCTTC
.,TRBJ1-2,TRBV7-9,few,CASSLVADGTGYTF,TGTGCCAGCAGCTTAGTGGCAGACGGGACTGGCTACACCTTC
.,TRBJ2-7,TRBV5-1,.,CASSFRAGVSCEQYF,TGCGCCAGCAGCTTTCGGGCAGGGGTCTCCTGCGAGCAGTACTTC
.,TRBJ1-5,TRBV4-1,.,CASSQERSQPQHF,TGCGCCAGCAGCCAAGAAAGGTCTCAGCCCCAGCATTTT
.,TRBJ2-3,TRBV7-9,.,CASTLPLADTQYF,TGTGCCAGCACCCTACCGTTGGCAGATACGCAGTATTTT
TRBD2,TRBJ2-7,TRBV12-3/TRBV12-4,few,CASSLSRSGTSRSYEQYF,TGTGCCAGCAGTCTCTCTAGATCCGGGACTAGCCGGTCCTACGAGCAGTACTTC
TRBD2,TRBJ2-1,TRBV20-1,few,CSARRPSGGADEQFF,TGCAGTGCTAGACGGCCTAGCGGGGGGGCTGATGAGCAGTTCTTC
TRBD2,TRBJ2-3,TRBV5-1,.,CASSDTSGKSTDTQYF,TGCGCCAGCAGCGATACCAGCGGGAAGAGCACAGATACGCAGTATTTT
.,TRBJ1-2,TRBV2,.,CASSEGQDYGYTF,TGTGCCAGCAGTGAAGGACAGGACTATGGCTACACCTTC
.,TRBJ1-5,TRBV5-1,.,CASSLDGGSSNQPQHF,TGCGCCAGCAGCTTGGACGGGGGCTCTAGCAATCAGCCCCAGCATTTT
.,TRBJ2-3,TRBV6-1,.,CASREGLGDTQYF,TGTGCCAGCAGGGAGGGACTTGGGGATACGCAGTATTTT
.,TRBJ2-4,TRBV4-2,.,CASSQDKWASGLTKNIQYF,TGTGCCAGCAGCCAAGATAAGTGGGCCAGCGGGTTGACCAAAAACATTCAGTACTTC
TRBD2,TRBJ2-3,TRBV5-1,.,CASSPGLAGYLDTQYF,TGCGCCAGCAGCCCAGGACTAGCGGGGTATCTTGATACGCAGTATTTT
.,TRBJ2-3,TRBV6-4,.,CASSDVQGTDTQYF,TGTGCCAGCAGTGACGTTCAGGGCACAGATACGCAGTATTTT
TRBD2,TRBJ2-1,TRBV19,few,CASSISGRANEQFF,TGTGCCAGTAGTATTAGCGGGAGGGCCAATGAGCAGTTCTTC